The 10 T cell receptor beta chains given below trace back to one sample, sequenced in a study of response to subunit inactivated influenza vaccine. TCRdb used MiXCR to reprocess the RT-PCR reads, holding one entry per CDR3 protein. The data hold 300,000 to 350,000 distinct CDR3 sequences, with approximately 21% observed a single time. The source was PBMCs from blood, collected less than 22 months after vaccination. All receptors derive from a man in his fifties or sixties who received an inactivated influenza vaccine.

Only a few counts were recorded for this clonotype. The chain is built from TRBV5-1 and TRBJ2-1; no definite D call. V was trimmed by 2 bases and J by 4 bases, leaving 7 bases between them. This CDR3 is built from 13 residues. Germline V gene lookup returns CDR1 SGHRS and CDR2 YFSETQ. CDR3: CASSFLGYNEQFF. CDR3 nucleotides: TGCGCCAGCAGCTTTTTGGGATACAATGAGCAGTTCTTC.

This clonotype came up a few times. The J gene is TRBJ2-3, the V gene TRBV19, with no clear D. The CDR3 loop spans 17 amino acids. Germline V gene sequence: CDR1 LNHDA, CDR2 SQIVND (reference sequence). Trimming pared 6 bases from V and 0 bases from J, leaving 19 bases between. This CDR3 is CASRSVGNPTSTDTQYF. The CDR3 coding sequence is TGTGCCAGTAGATCGGTGGGTAATCCAACTAGCACAGATACGCAGTATTTT.

This sequence joins TRBV15 and TRBJ1-1; D gene ambiguous. The V and J ends lost 1 base and 1 base respectively, with 16 bases between them. The CDR3 contains 17 residues. Germline lookup yields CDR1 LNHNV and CDR2 YYDKDF (reference sequence). The CDR3 spells CATSRVEKAPPNTEAFF. As DNA, the CDR3 is TGTGCCACCAGCAGAGTAGAGAAGGCACCCCCGAACACTGAAGCTTTCTTT. Drawing the rest from reference TRBV15 and TRBJ1-1, the complete variable domain is DAMVIQNPRYQVTQFGKPVTLSCSQTLNHNVMYWYQQKSSQAPKLLFHYYDKDFNNEADTPDNFQSRRPNTSFCFLDIRSPGLGDTAMYLCATSRVEKAPPNTEAFFGQGTRLTVV.

V is TRBV5-1 and J is TRBJ2-7, with a tentative D call TRBD1 (6 bases). Trimming pared 1 base from V and 6 bases from J, leaving 8 bases between. This CDR3 region has 12 residues. CDR1 is SGHRS and CDR2 is YFSETQ in the germline V gene. CDR3 protein: CASSLSQGEQYF. The CDR3 nucleotides are TGCGCCAGCAGCTTGTCACAGGGCGAGCAGTACTTC.

This clonotype has just a few counts. The chain links TRBV12-3 or TRBV12-4 to TRBJ2-5; D gene unclear. Trimming shortened V by 5 bases and J by 5 bases, and 15 bases separated the two germline ends. The CDR3 covers 14 residues. The CDR3 sequence is CASSDQRSEETQYF. The CDR3 DNA sequence: TGTGCCAGCAGTGATCAGCGATCTGAGGAGACCCAGTACTTC.

This clonotype was counted at least ten times. The J gene is TRBJ1-1, the V gene TRBV11-2; tentatively, D is TRBD1 (6 bases). The CDR3 totals 12 residues. The V and J ends lost 5 bases and 8 bases respectively, with 12 bases between them. Germline CDR1 is SGHAT and CDR2 is FQNNGV. The CDR3 reads CASSHRAGEAFF. CDR3 DNA sequence: TGTGCCAGCAGCCACAGGGCTGGAGAAGCTTTCTTT.

This clonotype was picked up many times. The chain is built from TRBV5-6 and TRBJ1-4; D is possibly TRBD1 (5 bases). Trimming shortened V by 4 bases and J by 4 bases, and 8 bases separated the two germline ends. The CDR3 sequence is 13 residues long. Germline V gives CDR1 SGHDT, CDR2 YYEEEE. The CDR3, as DNA: TGTGCCAGCAGCCTGGGACTTAATGAAAAACTGTTTTTT. It encodes CASSLGLNEKLFF.

This clonotype came up a few times. The genes are TRBV4-3 and TRBJ1-4; tentatively, D is TRBD1 (6 bases). CDR3 length equals 16 residues. The V gene lost 5 bases and the J gene lost 4 bases, with 17 bases spanning the gap. Germline CDR1 is LGHNA and CDR2 is YSLEER. CDR3 bases: TGCGCCAGCAGCTATAGGACAGCTCCGAATAATGAAAAACTGTTTTTT. Protein: CASSYRTAPNNEKLFF.

This clonotype has only a few counts. The chain joins TRBV19 to TRBJ1-5, with D possibly being TRBD1 (5 bases). Germline CDR1 and CDR2: LNHDA and SQIVND (reference sequence). The CDR3 spans 13 residues. V was trimmed by 4 bases and J by 7 bases, leaving 11 bases between them. CDR3 nucleotides: TGTGCCAGTAGTAAGGGGAAGACGCAGCCCCAGCATTTT. As protein: CASSKGKTQPQHF.

In this sample, this clonotype turned up a few times. V gene TRBV10-3 combines with J gene TRBJ2-1; unclear D gene. The CDR3 sequence is 14 residues long. The V gene lost 2 bases and the J gene lost 4 bases, with 9 bases spanning the gap. The germline V gene has CDR1 ENHRY and CDR2 SYGVKD. CDR3: CAISEAPSYNEQFF. CDR3 bases: TGTGCCATCAGTGAGGCGCCCTCGTACAATGAGCAGTTCTTC.